Listed below are T cell receptor beta chains from one sample, sequenced in a study of cytomegalovirus exposure and HLA in healthy donors. Clones were read by immunoSEQ multiplex PCR, and TCRdb kept only the in-frame ones, dropping some. Here the sample spans 90,000 to 100,000 clones, roughly 78% being singletons. The specimen sequenced was PBMCs. The receptors shown here come from a woman aged 55-75 years in good health and CMV-seronegative. CDR3s include the opening cysteine and the closing phenylalanine or tryptophan. Rows give clone size only sometimes, using once, few, many, or a class for an expanded clone.

clone size,J gene,V gene,CDR3 protein
.,TRBJ2-2,TRBV5-6,CASSIPGLAGGNTGELFF
.,TRBJ2-7,TRBV7-2,CASSLASSGVYEQYF
.,TRBJ2-7,TRBV10-1,CASSERGQPPYEQYF
.,TRBJ2-7,TRBV30,CAWSVPGRAREQYF
.,TRBJ1-1,TRBV5-8,CASSLGQAPEAFF
.,TRBJ2-1,TRBV7-8,CASSRPTGDSYNEQFF
.,TRBJ2-1,TRBV4-3,CASSQVGGGTYNEQFF
.,TRBJ1-1,TRBV29-1,CSVERDQGLNTEAFF
.,TRBJ2-1,TRBV9,CASSGPSGTPGEQFF
.,TRBJ1-1,TRBV10-1,CASSESTAGKGAEAFF
few,TRBJ1-4,TRBV18,CASSPFDTYTATNEKLFF
.,TRBJ2-2,TRBV5-1,CASSQGQANTGELFF
.,TRBJ2-7,TRBV5-1,CASSPTGTGYSYEQYF
.,TRBJ1-3,TRBV7-8,CASGVGRVPSGNTIYF
.,TRBJ1-4,TRBV27,CASQDSSNEKLFF
.,TRBJ1-2,TRBV28,CASSLITDYGYTF
.,TRBJ2-4,TRBV29-1,CSPGQGSQAAKNIQYF
.,TRBJ2-5,TRBV2,CATRQETQYF
.,TRBJ2-3,TRBV5-6,CASSLVQGGTDTQYF
.,TRBJ2-6,TRBV7-2,CASSLLAGANSGANVLTF
.,TRBJ1-1,TRBV30,CAGRTPLNTEAFF
.,TRBJ2-2,TRBV7-6,CASSPSSGGATGELFF
.,TRBJ2-3,TRBV20-1,CSAVTTSKQYF
.,TRBJ1-3,TRBV30,CAWSARQGLVGNTIYF
.,TRBJ2-5,TRBV11-2,CASSQGFQETQYF
.,TRBJ2-1,TRBV18,CASSDQLPSGGHGEQFF
.,TRBJ2-7,TRBV6-1,CASSEETGLYEQYF
.,TRBJ2-3,TRBV18,CASSPSRGADTQYF
.,TRBJ1-5,TRBV6-6,CASSYSSSNQPQHF
.,TRBJ1-1,TRBV18,CASSPIGTGKSNTEAFF
.,TRBJ1-5,TRBV28,CASAPPTTGQPQHF
.,TRBJ2-5,TRBV7-7,CASSLTFLETQYF
few,TRBJ1-5,TRBV6-5,CASSYGPGNQPQHF
few,TRBJ1-5,TRBV19,CASSSITGKGNQPQHF
.,TRBJ1-1,TRBV7-2,CASSLPQGGNVEAFF
.,TRBJ2-3,TRBV30,CAHRRVDTQYF
few,TRBJ1-5,TRBV5-3,CARSLIAQPQHF
.,TRBJ2-1,TRBV6-6,CASSHEGTSGLGEQFF
.,TRBJ1-1,TRBV16,CASSRGLHTEAFF
.,TRBJ2-4,TRBV30,CAWSRRWGGLREDIQYF
.,TRBJ1-3,TRBV5-4,CASSYGQGSGNTIYF
few,TRBJ2-1,TRBV5-1,CASMAAGWRNEQFF
.,TRBJ2-3,TRBV5-1,CASSGGTSTHTQYF
.,.,TRBV6-5,CASSYSMGAGAYEQYF
.,TRBJ2-3,TRBV21-1,CASSKEGGRYPDTQYF
.,TRBJ2-7,TRBV5-6,CASSIYQQGPIGEQYF
few,TRBJ2-3,TRBV10-2,CASRVAGTDTQYF
.,TRBJ1-1,TRBV5-1,CASSLFPVNTEAFF
.,TRBJ2-5,TRBV25-1,CASSEYGVRGTETQYF
.,TRBJ1-6,TRBV4-1,CASSQLPRTGNSPLHF
.,TRBJ2-7,TRBV6-5,CASSLGWSYEQYF
.,TRBJ1-1,TRBV19,CASIRARGLPEAFF
.,TRBJ1-3,TRBV13,CASSDWNPTRGNTIYF
.,TRBJ2-1,TRBV6-5,CASSYGGGLGNEQFF